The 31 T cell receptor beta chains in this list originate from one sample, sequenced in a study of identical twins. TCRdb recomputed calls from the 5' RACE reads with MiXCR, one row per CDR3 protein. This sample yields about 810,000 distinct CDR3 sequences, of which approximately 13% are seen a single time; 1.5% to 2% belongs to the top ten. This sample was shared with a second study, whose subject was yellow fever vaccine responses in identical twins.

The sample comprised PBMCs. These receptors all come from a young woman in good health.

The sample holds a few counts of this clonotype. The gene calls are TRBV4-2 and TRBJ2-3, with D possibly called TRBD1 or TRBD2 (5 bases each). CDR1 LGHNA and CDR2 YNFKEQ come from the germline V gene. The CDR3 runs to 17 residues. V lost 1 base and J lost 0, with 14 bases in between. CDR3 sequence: CASSQAHGGLSTDTQYF. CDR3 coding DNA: TGTGCCAGCAGCCAAGCACATGGGGGATTGAGCACAGATACGCAGTATTTT.

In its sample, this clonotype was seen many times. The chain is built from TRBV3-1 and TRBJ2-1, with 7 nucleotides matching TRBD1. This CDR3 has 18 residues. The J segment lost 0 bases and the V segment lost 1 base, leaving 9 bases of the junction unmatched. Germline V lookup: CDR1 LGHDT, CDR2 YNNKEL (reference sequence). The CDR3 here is CASSQGILWDSSYNEQFF. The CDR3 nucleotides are TGTGCCAGCAGCCAAGGTATTTTATGGGACAGCTCCTACAATGAGCAGTTCTTC.

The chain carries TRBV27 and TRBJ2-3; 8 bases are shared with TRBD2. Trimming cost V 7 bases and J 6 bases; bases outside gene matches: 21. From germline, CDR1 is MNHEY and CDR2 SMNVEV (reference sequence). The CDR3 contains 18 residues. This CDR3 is CASKFRGGGLLIGDTQYF. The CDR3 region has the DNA TGTGCCAGCAAGTTTAGAGGCGGGGGGCTCCTCATCGGGGATACGCAGTATTTT.

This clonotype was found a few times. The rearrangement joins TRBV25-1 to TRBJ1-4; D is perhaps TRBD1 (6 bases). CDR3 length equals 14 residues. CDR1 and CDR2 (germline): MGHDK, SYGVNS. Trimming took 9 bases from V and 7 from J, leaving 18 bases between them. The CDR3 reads CASTRGGAGEKLFF. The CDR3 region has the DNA TGTGCCAGTACCCGGGGGGGGGCAGGTGAAAAACTGTTTTTT.

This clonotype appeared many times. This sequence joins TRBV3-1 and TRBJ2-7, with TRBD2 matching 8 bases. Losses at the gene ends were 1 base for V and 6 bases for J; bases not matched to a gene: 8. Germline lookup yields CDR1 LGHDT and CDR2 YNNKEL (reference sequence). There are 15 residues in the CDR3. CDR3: CASSQVSGSSGEQYF. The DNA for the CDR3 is TGTGCCAGCAGCCAAGTCAGCGGGAGTAGTGGCGAGCAGTACTTC.

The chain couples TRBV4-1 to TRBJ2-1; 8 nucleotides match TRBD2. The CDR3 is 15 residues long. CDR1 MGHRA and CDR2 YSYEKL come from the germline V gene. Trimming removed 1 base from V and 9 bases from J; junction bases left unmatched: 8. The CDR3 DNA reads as TGCGCCAGCAGCCAAGTCAACGGGGGGGCTTTTGAGCAGTTCTTC. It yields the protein CASSQVNGGAFEQFF.

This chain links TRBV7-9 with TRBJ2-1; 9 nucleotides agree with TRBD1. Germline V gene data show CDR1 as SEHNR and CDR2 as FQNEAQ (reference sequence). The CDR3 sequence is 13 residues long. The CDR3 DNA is TGTGTAGCCGGGACAGGGTCTGGGAATGAGCAGTTCTTC. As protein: CVAGTGSGNEQFF.

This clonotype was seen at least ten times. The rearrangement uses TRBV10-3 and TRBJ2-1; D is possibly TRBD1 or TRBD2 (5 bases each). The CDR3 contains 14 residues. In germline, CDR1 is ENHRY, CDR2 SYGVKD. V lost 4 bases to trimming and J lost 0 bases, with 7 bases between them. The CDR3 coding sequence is TGTGCCATCAGTGCTGGGGGCTCCTACAATGAGCAGTTCTTC. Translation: CAISAGGSYNEQFF.

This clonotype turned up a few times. The CDR3 spells CASSSAGVGGPKTQYF. The DNA of the CDR3 is TGTGCCAGCAGTTCCGCTGGGGTGGGGGGGCCGAAGACCCAGTACTTC. The chain employs TRBV27 and TRBJ2-5, with D maybe TRBD2 (7 bases). The CDR3 totals 16 residues. Germline-derived CDR1 and CDR2 are MNHEY and SMNVEV (reference sequence). The V and J ends lost 4 bases and 6 bases respectively, with 21 bases between them.

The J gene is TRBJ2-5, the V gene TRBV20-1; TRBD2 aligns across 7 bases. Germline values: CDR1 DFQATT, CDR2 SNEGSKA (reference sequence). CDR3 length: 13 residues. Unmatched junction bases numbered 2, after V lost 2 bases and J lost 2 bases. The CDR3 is CSARWGGQETQYF. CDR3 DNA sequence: TGCAGTGCTAGATGGGGGGGGCAAGAGACCCAGTACTTC.

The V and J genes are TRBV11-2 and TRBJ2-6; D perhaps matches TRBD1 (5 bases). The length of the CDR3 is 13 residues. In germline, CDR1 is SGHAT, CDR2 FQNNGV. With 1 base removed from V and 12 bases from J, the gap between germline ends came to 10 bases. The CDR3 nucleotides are TGTGCCAGCAGCTTAGGGCAGGGAAGCGTCCTGACTTTC. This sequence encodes CASSLGQGSVLTF.

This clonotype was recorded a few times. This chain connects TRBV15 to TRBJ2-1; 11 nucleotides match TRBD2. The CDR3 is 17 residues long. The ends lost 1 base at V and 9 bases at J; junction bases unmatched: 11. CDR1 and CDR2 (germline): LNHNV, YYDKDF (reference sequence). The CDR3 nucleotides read TGTGCCACCAGCAGAGGCCCCCTGACTAGCGGGAAGGGTGAGCAGTTCTTC. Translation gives CATSRGPLTSGKGEQFF.

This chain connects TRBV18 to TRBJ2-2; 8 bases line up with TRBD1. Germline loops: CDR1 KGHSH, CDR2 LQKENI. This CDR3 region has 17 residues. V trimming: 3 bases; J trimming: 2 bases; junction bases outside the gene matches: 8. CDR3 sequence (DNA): TGTGCCAGCTCACCGCCTTCAGGGGGCCCCAACACCGGGGAGCTGTTTTTT. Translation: CASSPPSGGPNTGELFF.

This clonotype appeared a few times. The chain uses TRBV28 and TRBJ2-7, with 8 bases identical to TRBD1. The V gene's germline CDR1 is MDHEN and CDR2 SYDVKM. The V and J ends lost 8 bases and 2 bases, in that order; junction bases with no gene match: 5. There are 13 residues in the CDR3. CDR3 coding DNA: TGTGCCAGCGGGTCGGGACAGGCCTACGAGCAGTACTTC. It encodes CASGSGQAYEQYF.

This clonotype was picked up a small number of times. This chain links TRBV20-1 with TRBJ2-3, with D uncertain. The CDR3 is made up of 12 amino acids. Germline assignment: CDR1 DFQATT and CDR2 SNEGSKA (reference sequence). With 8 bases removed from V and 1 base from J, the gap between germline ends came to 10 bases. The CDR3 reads CSNRARTDTQYF. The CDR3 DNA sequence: TGCAGTAATAGGGCTCGCACAGATACGCAGTATTTT.

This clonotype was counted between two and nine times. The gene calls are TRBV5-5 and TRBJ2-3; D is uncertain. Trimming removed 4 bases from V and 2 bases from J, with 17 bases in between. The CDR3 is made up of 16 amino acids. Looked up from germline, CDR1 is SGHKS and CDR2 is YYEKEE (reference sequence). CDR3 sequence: CASSLGKSTTTDTQYF. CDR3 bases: TGTGCCAGCAGCCTGGGCAAGTCTACGACCACAGATACGCAGTATTTT.

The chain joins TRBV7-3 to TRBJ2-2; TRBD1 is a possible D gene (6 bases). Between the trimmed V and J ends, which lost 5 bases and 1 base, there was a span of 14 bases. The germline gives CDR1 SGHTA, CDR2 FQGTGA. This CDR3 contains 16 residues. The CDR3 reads CASSRDTGRNTGELFF. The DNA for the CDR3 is TGTGCCAGCAGCCGGGACACCGGAAGGAACACCGGGGAGCTGTTTTTT. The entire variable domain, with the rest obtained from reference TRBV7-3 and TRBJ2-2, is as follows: GAGVSQTPSNKVTEKGKYVELRCDPISGHTALYWYRQSLGQGPEFLIYFQGTGAADDSGLPNDRFFAVRPEGSVSTLKIQRTERGDSAVYLCASSRDTGRNTGELFFGEGSRLTVL.

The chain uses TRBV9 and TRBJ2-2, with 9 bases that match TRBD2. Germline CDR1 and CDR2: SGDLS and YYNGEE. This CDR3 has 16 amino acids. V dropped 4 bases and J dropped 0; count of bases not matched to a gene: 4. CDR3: CASSPSGAPNTGELFF. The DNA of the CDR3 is TGTGCCAGCAGCCCTAGCGGGGCCCCGAACACCGGGGAGCTGTTTTTT.

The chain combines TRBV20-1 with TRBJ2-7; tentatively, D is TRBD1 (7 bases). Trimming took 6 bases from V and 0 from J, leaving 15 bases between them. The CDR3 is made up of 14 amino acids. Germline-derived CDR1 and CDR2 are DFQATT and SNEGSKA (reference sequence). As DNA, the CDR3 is TGCAGTGCGCAGGGGGGATTAAGCTCCTACGAGCAGTACTTC. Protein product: CSAQGGLSSYEQYF.

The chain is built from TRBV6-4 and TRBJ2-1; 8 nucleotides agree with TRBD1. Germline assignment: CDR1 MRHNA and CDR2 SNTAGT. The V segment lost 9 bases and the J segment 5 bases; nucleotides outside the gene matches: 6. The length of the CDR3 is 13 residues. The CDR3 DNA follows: TGTGCCAGTTGGACAGGGACGGACAATGAGCAGTTCTTC. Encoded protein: CASWTGTDNEQFF.

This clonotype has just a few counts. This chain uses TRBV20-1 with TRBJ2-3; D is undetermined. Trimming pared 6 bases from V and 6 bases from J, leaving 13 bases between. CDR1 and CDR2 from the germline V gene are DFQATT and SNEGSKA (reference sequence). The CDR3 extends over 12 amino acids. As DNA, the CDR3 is TGCAGTGCCCAAATGCCCGGCGATACGCAGTATTTT. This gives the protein CSAQMPGDTQYF.

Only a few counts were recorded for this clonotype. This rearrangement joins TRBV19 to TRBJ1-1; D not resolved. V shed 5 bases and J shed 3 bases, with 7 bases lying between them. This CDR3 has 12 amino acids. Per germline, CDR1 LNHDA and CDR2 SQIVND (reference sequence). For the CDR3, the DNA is TGTGCCAGTAGTTGGGAGGACACTGAAGCTTTCTTT. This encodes CASSWEDTEAFF.

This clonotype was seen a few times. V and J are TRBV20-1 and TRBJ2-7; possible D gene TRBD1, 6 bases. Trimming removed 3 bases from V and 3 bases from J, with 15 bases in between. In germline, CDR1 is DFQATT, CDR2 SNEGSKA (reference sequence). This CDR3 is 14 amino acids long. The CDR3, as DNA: TGCAGTGCTAGCTGGACAGAGAGGGGCTACGAGCAGTACTTC. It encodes CSASWTERGYEQYF.

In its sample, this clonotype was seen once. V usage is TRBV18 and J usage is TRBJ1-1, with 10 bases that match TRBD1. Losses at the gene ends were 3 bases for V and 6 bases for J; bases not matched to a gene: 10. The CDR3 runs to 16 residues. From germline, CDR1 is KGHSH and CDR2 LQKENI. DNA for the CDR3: TGTGCCAGCTCACCCGGGACAGGGGCGAAGACGGCTGAAGCTTTCTTT. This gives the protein CASSPGTGAKTAEAFF. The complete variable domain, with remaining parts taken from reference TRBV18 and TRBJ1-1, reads NAGVMQNPRHLVRRRGQEARLRCSPMKGHSHVYWYRQLPEEGLKFMVYLQKENIIDESGMPKERFSAEFPKEGPSILRIQQVVRGDSAAYFCASSPGTGAKTAEAFFGQGTRLTVV.

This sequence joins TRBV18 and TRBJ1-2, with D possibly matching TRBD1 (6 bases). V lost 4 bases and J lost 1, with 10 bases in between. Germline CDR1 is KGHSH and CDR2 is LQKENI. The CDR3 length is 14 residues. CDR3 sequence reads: CASSQRGGNYGYTF. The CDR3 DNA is TGTGCCAGCTCACAAAGGGGGGGTAACTATGGCTACACCTTC.

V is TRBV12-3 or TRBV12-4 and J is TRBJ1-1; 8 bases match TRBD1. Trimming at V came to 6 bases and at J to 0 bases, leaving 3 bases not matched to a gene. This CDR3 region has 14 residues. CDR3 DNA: TGTGCCAGCAGAGGGGACAGGATGAACACTGAAGCTTTCTTT. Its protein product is CASRGDRMNTEAFF.

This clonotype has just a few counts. The CDR3, as DNA: TGCAGCGTTGGAAGGAGAGCTAGCGGTTCCTACGAGCAGTACTTC. Protein: CSVGRRASGSYEQYF. The J gene is TRBJ2-7, the V gene TRBV29-1, with TRBD2 matching over 7 bases. The V gene end was trimmed by 4 bases and the J gene end by 1 base; junction bases not matched to a gene: 10. This CDR3 region has 15 residues. CDR1 is SQVTM, CDR2 ANQGSEA, per germline.

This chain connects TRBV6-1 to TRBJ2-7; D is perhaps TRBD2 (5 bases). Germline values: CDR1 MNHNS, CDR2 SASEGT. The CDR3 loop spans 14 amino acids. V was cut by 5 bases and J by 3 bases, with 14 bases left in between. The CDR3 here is CASSTLNSGYEQYF. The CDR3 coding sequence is TGTGCCAGCAGTACGCTGAACAGCGGCTACGAGCAGTACTTC.

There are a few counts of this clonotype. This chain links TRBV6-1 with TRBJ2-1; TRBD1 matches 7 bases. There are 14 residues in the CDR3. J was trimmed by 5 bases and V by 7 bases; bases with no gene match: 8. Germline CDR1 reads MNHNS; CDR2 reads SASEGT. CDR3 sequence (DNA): TGTGCCAGCAAGGTTGGGACAGAAAACAATGAGCAGTTCTTC. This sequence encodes CASKVGTENNEQFF.

In DNA form, the CDR3 reads TGCAGCGTGGCGGCGGGGGGACTAGCGGGAGGCACAGATACGCAGTATTTT. Translation gives CSVAAGGLAGGTDTQYF. J is TRBJ2-3 and V is TRBV29-1, with 14 nucleotides matching TRBD2. This CDR3 is built from 17 residues. Germline-derived CDR1 and CDR2 are SQVTM and ANQGSEA. V was clipped by 6 bases and J by 1 base; unmatched bases: 9.

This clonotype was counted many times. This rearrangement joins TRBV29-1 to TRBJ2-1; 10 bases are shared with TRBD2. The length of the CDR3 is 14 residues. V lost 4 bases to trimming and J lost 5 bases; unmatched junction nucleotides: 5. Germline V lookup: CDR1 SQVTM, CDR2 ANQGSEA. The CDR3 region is CSVGIAGGHNEQFF. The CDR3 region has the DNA TGCAGCGTTGGCATAGCGGGAGGCCACAATGAGCAGTTCTTC.